This TCR beta chain was profiled in a study of high-grade serous ovarian cancer treatment subgroups. Study-wide context: Each sample yielded on average approximately 7,700 unique TCR beta rearrangements from some 14,000 reads.

J gave up 1 base and V 4 bases, and 13 bases lay outside the gene matches. The CDR3 extends over 18 amino acids. The germline V gene encodes CDR1 SGHVS and CDR2 FNYEAQ. The table came from immunoSEQ multiplex PCR; TCRdb's copy has only in-frame clones and leaves some out. This sample has 10,000 or so clones, with less than 80% found just once. The tumor samples were collected prior to definitive surgery or chemotherapy. This receptor was identified in a human donor with high-grade serous ovarian cancer. Source material: tumor tissue. V usage is TRBV7-6 and J usage is TRBJ2-1, with 7 positions matching TRBD1. CDR3 region: CASSSLPAGTVSYNEQFF. As DNA, the CDR3 is TGTGCCAGCAGCTCATTGCCAGCTGGGACAGTTTCCTACAATGAGCAGTTCTTC.